This TCR beta chain came from a study of blood T cell repertoires in COVID-19. Study details: Spain, Italy and the United States supplied samples that represented acute and convalescent COVID-19.

Only a few counts were recorded for this clone. Libraries were prepared by immunoSEQ multiplex PCR; TCRdb keeps only in-frame clonotypes and omits some of them. The data show over 250,000 clones, with 80% to 90% seen just once and 9.4% held by the top ten. This receptor was identified in a woman between 45 and 60 years old who had recovered from COVID-19. The sequenced sample was peripheral blood.

The CDR3 loop reads CASSLDLLAGSADTQYF. The CDR3 DNA sequence: TGCGCCAGCAGCTTGGATCTACTAGCGGGGAGCGCAGATACGCAGTATTTT. The chain recombines TRBV5-1 with TRBJ2-3, with 10 bases matching TRBD2. This CDR3 region has 17 residues. In germline, CDR1 is SGHRS, CDR2 YFSETQ. V trimming: 0 bases; J trimming: 4 bases; junction bases outside the gene matches: 8.